This entry lists 14 T cell receptor beta chains sequenced from one sample in a study of CD8 T cells in cerebrospinal fluid in Alzheimer's disease. TCRdb re-called the 10x single-cell sequencing reads, yielding one record per CDR3 amino acid sequence without DNA. Its listing shows 1,500 to 2,000 distinct CDR3 sequences. Specimen: cerebrospinal fluid. These receptors all stem from a human donor with mild cognitive impairment.

Frequency places this clonotype as medium-sized. The chain carries TRBV6-5 and TRBJ1-1; checking the TCRdb D call of TRBD1 is not possible without DNA. The CDR3 is 14 amino acids. Germline loops: CDR1 MNHEY, CDR2 SVGAGI. Here the CDR3 reads CASRASGQNRGAFF.

This clonotype is medium-sized (0.01 to 0.1%) by frequency. The J gene is TRBJ1-1, the V gene TRBV9; TCRdb outputs TRBD1, but without DNA this stays unchecked. Germline loops: CDR1 SGDLS, CDR2 YYNGEE. This CDR3 has 14 residues. The chain's CDR3 is CASSQTGANTEAFF.

Measured by frequency, this clonotype is medium-sized. This chain joins TRBV29-1 and TRBJ2-1. Germline V gene lookup returns CDR1 SQVTM and CDR2 ANQGSEA. The CDR3 consists of 12 residues. The CDR3 reads CSVEGSYNEQFF.

The rearrangement joins TRBV7-2 to TRBJ2-1. CDR1 SGHTA and CDR2 FQGNSA come from the germline V gene. There are 14 residues in the CDR3. CDR3 loop: CASSFDRSYNEQFF.

This clonotype registers medium-sized by frequency. V is TRBV30 and J is TRBJ2-6; TCRdb names TRBD1, which stays unverified in the absence of DNA. Germline lookup yields CDR1 GTSNPN and CDR2 SVGIG (reference sequence). This CDR3 spans 16 amino acids. CDR3 sequence reads: CAWTGVRMGGANVLTF.

Judged by frequency, this clonotype is medium-sized. The chain has TRBV3-1 and TRBJ2-5. This CDR3 is built from 14 residues. From germline, CDR1 is LGHDT and CDR2 YNNKEL (reference sequence). This CDR3 reads CASSQDPTQETQYF.

By frequency, this clonotype is medium-sized. This rearrangement joins TRBV5-5 to TRBJ1-5; without DNA, the TCRdb call of TRBD1 cannot be checked. This CDR3 has 15 amino acids. CDR1 SGHKS and CDR2 YYEKEE come from the germline V gene (reference sequence). CDR3 sequence reads: CASSQQGLGNQPQHF. The complete variable domain, with remaining parts taken from reference TRBV5-5 and TRBJ1-5, reads DAGVTQSPTHLIKTRGQQVTLRCSPISGHKSVSWYQQVLGQGPQFIFQYYEKEERGRGNFPDRFSARQFPNYSSELNVNALLLGDSALYLCASSQQGLGNQPQHFGDGTRLSIL.

This clonotype counts as medium-sized (0.01 to 0.1%) by frequency. The CDR3 loop reads CASSLVSSGPSEQYF. J is TRBJ2-7 and V is TRBV7-2; the D call of TRBD2 rests on TCRdb alone, since no DNA is present to check it. Germline V CDR1 and CDR2: SGHTA, FQGNSA. This CDR3 has 15 amino acids.

Frequency places this clonotype as medium-sized. The chain carries TRBV6-1 and TRBJ2-5; checking the TCRdb D call of TRBD1 is not possible without DNA. The germline gives CDR1 MNHNS, CDR2 SASEGT. CDR3 length: 13 amino acids. The CDR3 region is CASSSGGAKTQYF.

Judged by frequency, this clonotype is large. This chain joins TRBV20-1 and TRBJ2-3; the D call from TCRdb, TRBD1, cannot be confirmed without DNA. The V gene's germline CDR1 is DFQATT and CDR2 SNEGSKA (reference sequence). The CDR3 consists of 13 residues. CDR3 amino acids: CSAPHGGRDTQYF.

This clonotype is deemed large (0.1 to 1%) by its frequency. The gene calls are TRBV20-1 and TRBJ2-5; without DNA, the TCRdb call of TRBD1 cannot be checked. The CDR3 runs to 12 residues. Germline V gives CDR1 DFQATT, CDR2 SNEGSKA (reference sequence). This CDR3 is CRAMAGQETQYF.

This clonotype is deemed medium-sized (0.01 to 0.1%) by its frequency. The chain is built from TRBV28 and TRBJ1-2; no DNA is available, so the TRBD1 call from TCRdb remains unchecked. Germline V CDR1 and CDR2: MDHEN, SYDVKM. The CDR3 runs 11 residues. The CDR3 is CASQGRRGYTF.

Considering frequency, this clonotype is medium-sized (0.01 to 0.1%). The V call is TRBV20-1, the J call TRBJ2-1. In germline, CDR1 is DFQATT, CDR2 SNEGSKA (reference sequence). This CDR3 contains 14 residues. CDR3 loop: CSARDIKVYNEQFF.

The rearrangement links TRBV27 to TRBJ1-2. This CDR3 comprises 14 residues. The germline V gene encodes CDR1 MNHEY and CDR2 SMNVEV (reference sequence). The CDR3 loop reads CASSPFVAGYGYTF.